Reported below is one TCR beta chain. The antigen remains undetermined. This may be a read error: a much more frequent sequence differs by one nucleotide. This record belongs to a study of T cells in Graves' hyperthyroidism and ophthalmopathy. General observations from the study: In simple terms, a model built on 13 V-J features told ophthalmopathy apart from stable hyperthyroidism.

The length of the CDR3 is 16 residues. V trimming: 4 bases; J trimming: 2 bases; junction bases outside the gene matches: 12. The germline gives CDR1 SGHRS, CDR2 YFSETQ. TCR beta CDR3 sequences were amplified from RNA transcripts. Researchers ran a first-round RT-PCR on the TCR CDR3 using the HTBI primer set. One entry per CDR3 protein, called by TCRdb with MiXCR from the multiplex PCR reads. The table has about 420,000 distinct CDR3 sequences, around 14% seen once. With a duration under 2 months, the hyperthyroidism was newly diagnosed in patients aged 18 to 65. Material: blood. This sequence originates from a woman between 18 and 30 years old with Graves' hyperthyroidism. The rearrangement joins TRBV5-1 to TRBJ2-7; 7 nucleotides line up with TRBD1. The CDR3 protein is CASSRPGDSTPYEQYF. CDR3 bases: TGCGCCAGCAGCCGACCAGGGGACAGCACTCCCTACGAGCAGTACTTC. The whole variable domain, filled in from reference TRBV5-1 and TRBJ2-7, reads KAGVTQTPRYLIKTRGQQVTLSCSPISGHRSVSWYQQTPGQGLQFLFEYFSETQRNKGNFPGRFSGRQFSNSRSEMNVSTLELGDSALYLCASSRPGDSTPYEQYFGPGTRLTVT.